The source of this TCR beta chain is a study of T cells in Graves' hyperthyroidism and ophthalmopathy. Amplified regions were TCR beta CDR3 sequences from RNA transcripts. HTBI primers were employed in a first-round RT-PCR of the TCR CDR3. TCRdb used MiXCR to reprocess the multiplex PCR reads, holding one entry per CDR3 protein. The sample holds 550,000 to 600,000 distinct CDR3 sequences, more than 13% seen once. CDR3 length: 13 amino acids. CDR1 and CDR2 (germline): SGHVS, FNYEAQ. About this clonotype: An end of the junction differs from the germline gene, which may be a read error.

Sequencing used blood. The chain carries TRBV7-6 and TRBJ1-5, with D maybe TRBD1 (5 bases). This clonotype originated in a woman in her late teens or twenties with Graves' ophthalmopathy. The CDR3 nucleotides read TGTGCCGGCAGCCCGGGGGTGGATCAGCCCCAGCATTTT. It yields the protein CAGSPGVDQPQHF.